This T cell receptor (beta chain) derives from a study of somatic mutations in cytotoxic T cells in rheumatoid arthritis. TCRdb's table, derived via immunoSEQ multiplex PCR, lists solely in-frame clones and lacks some. The sample holds some 16,000 clones, around 80% seen once. The V gene end was trimmed by 4 bases and the J gene end by 2 bases; junction bases not matched to a gene: 1. This CDR3 region has 15 residues. CDR1 is MGHDK and CDR2 is SYGVNS in the germline V gene. The sample comprised CD8+ T cells sorted from blood. The receptor was derived from a woman aged 45-65 years with rheumatoid arthritis. V and J are TRBV25-1 and TRBJ1-4, with 10 bases lining up with TRBD1. The CDR3 loop is CASSAGQGTNEKLFF. CDR3 bases: TGTGCCAGCAGTGCGGGACAGGGGACTAATGAAAAACTGTTTTTT. The whole variable domain, remainder taken from reference TRBV25-1 and TRBJ1-4, is EADIYQTPRYLVIGTGKKITLECSQTMGHDKMYWYQQDPGMELHLIHYSYGVNSTEKGDLSSESTVSRIRTEHFPLTLESARPSHTSQYLCASSAGQGTNEKLFFGSGTQLSVL.